Below, 28 T cell receptor beta chains from the same sample are listed, as sequenced in a study of blood T cell repertoires in COVID-19. The method was immunoSEQ multiplex PCR; TCRdb's version includes in-frame clones alone and lacks a portion of them. The repertoire includes about 180,000 clones, more than 75% of them detected once, and about 1.2% sits in the top ten. The source material was PBMCs or T cells enriched from blood (not recorded which). All receptors come from a human donor with acute COVID-19. The donor label of this sample is uncertain.

The rearrangement uses TRBV27 and TRBJ2-7, with 7 bases aligning to TRBD1. This CDR3 region has 14 residues. Trimming at V came to 3 bases and at J to 2 bases, leaving 4 bases not matched to a gene. Germline V lookup: CDR1 MNHEY, CDR2 SMNVEV (reference sequence). The CDR3 sequence is CASSLLDRPYEQYF. CDR3 bases: TGTGCCAGCAGTTTGCTGGACAGGCCCTACGAGCAGTACTTC.

The chain employs TRBV20-1 and TRBJ2-1, with D unclear. V was shortened by 1 base and J by 5 bases, with 3 bases between the two germline ends. The CDR3 loop spans 11 amino acids. CDR1 is DFQATT, CDR2 SNEGSKA, per germline (reference sequence). As DNA, the CDR3 is TGCAGTGCTAGAGTTAACAATGAGCAGTTCTTC. Residues: CSARVNNEQFF.

The chain has TRBV4-2 and TRBJ2-2; D is perhaps TRBD2 (6 bases). Trimming stripped 0 bases from V and 0 bases from J, with 11 bases between. Germline CDR1 reads LGHNA; CDR2 reads YNFKEQ. The CDR3 covers 17 residues. CDR3 nucleotide sequence: TGTGCCAGCAGCCAAGACATCTGGGGGGCGAACACCGGGGAGCTGTTTTTT. Residues: CASSQDIWGANTGELFF.

The chain joins TRBV5-6 to TRBJ1-2; D is perhaps TRBD1 (6 bases). The CDR3 consists of 15 residues. V lost 4 bases, J lost 8 bases, and 21 bases lay in between. Germline CDR1 SGHDT, CDR2 YYEEEE. CDR3: CASSRFPGHGWGYTF. In nucleotides, the CDR3 is TGTGCCAGCAGCCGATTCCCGGGACACGGATGGGGCTACACCTTC.

The V gene is TRBV7-9, the J gene TRBJ2-4, with D perhaps TRBD1 (6 bases). Germline CDR1 SEHNR, CDR2 FQNEAQ (reference sequence). The length of the CDR3 is 14 residues. V lost 5 bases and J lost 4, with 12 bases in between. The DNA of the CDR3 is TGTGCCAGCAGCGACCAGGACAGTAAAAACATTCAGTACTTC. It is translated as CASSDQDSKNIQYF.

The gene calls are TRBV5-1 and TRBJ2-2; perhaps TRBD1 as D (6 bases). Per the germline V gene, CDR1 is SGHRS and CDR2 is YFSETQ. Trimming removed 1 base at V and 8 bases at J, with 24 bases between. The CDR3 loop spans 18 amino acids. CDR3 amino acids: CASSLTRRGSTRGGELFF. The CDR3 coding sequence is TGCGCCAGCAGCTTGACGCGCAGGGGATCTACCAGGGGAGGGGAGCTGTTTTTT. Using reference TRBV5-1 and TRBJ2-2 for the parts outside the CDR3, the full variable domain is KAGVTQTPRYLIKTRGQQVTLSCSPISGHRSVSWYQQTPGQGLQFLFEYFSETQRNKGNFPGRFSGRQFSNSRSEMNVSTLELGDSALYLCASSLTRRGSTRGGELFFGEGSRLTVL.

This chain uses TRBV13 with TRBJ1-1, with D unclear. The CDR3 totals 13 residues. Looked up from germline, CDR1 is PRHDT and CDR2 is FYEKMQ (reference sequence). V was shortened by 5 bases and J by 6 bases, with 13 bases between the two germline ends. Here the CDR3 reads CASSPEDSAEAFF. CDR3 nucleotides: TGTGCCAGCAGCCCCGAGGATAGCGCTGAAGCTTTCTTT.

CDR3 in DNA: TGTGCCAGCAGCCCGGGCTCAGGGGGCGGAAACACCATATATTTT. Amino acid sequence: CASSPGSGGGNTIYF. The chain employs TRBV3-1 (or the pseudogene TRBV3-2) and TRBJ1-3, with 8 bases aligning to TRBD1. The CDR3 contains 15 residues. After removal of 4 bases from V and 4 bases from J, the junction contained 6 bases not matched to a gene. The germline V gene has CDR1 LGHDT and CDR2 YNNKEL (reference sequence).

The chain couples TRBV30 to TRBJ1-2, with D perhaps TRBD1 (5 bases). V gave up 0 bases and J gave up 6 bases, with 17 bases separating them. Germline V gene sequence: CDR1 GTSNPN, CDR2 SVGIG (reference sequence). This CDR3 is built from 15 residues. The CDR3 DNA is TGTGCCTGGAGTGTATTCAGCACAGGCAGAGATGGCTACACCTTC. Translated, it gives CAWSVFSTGRDGYTF. The full variable domain, rest sourced from reference TRBV30 and TRBJ1-2, is SQTIHQWPATLVQPVGSPLSLECTVEGTSNPNLYWYRQAAGRGLQLLFYSVGIGQISSEVPQNLSASRPQDRQFILSSKKLLLSDSGFYLCAWSVFSTGRDGYTFGSGTRLTVV.

The gene calls are TRBV7-2 and TRBJ1-2, with 7 bases aligning to TRBD1. V shed 5 bases and J 8 bases; nucleotides not matched to a gene: 11. CDR1 and CDR2 from the germline V gene are SGHTA and FQGNSA. This CDR3 is built from 14 residues. CDR3 residues: CASSPNRQGRGYTF. CDR3 sequence (DNA): TGTGCCAGCAGCCCCAACCGACAGGGCCGGGGCTACACCTTC. Based on the CDR3 plus reference TRBV7-2 and TRBJ1-2, the full variable domain is GAGVSQSPSNKVTEKGKDVELRCDPISGHTALYWYRQSLGQGLEFLIYFQGNSAPDKSGLPSDRFSAERTGGSVSTLTIQRTQQEDSAVYLCASSPNRQGRGYTFGSGTRLTVV.

The count of this clone is one. J is TRBJ2-1 and V is TRBV4-2; 15 nucleotides match TRBD2. The CDR3 runs to 17 residues. Per germline, CDR1 LGHNA and CDR2 YNFKEQ. The V and J ends lost 6 bases and 10 bases, in that order; junction bases with no gene match: 13. DNA for the CDR3: TGTGCCAGCAGTCGGACTAGCGGGGGGGCGGTCGGCCCCGAGCAGTTCTTC. Translation gives CASSRTSGGAVGPEQFF.

V is TRBV7-9 and J is TRBJ2-7; TRBD2 matches at 9 bases. CDR1 and CDR2 (germline): SEHNR, FQNEAQ (reference sequence). CDR3 length: 17 residues. The V gene end was trimmed by 2 bases and the J gene end by 7 bases; junction bases not matched to a gene: 15. Here the CDR3 DNA reads TGTGCCAGCAGCTTAACCCGCCCGGGGACTAGCAGGAGTGAGCAGTACTTC. It specifies CASSLTRPGTSRSEQYF.

This chain links TRBV19 with TRBJ1-1; 8 nucleotides line up with TRBD1. Per germline, CDR1 LNHDA and CDR2 SQIVND (reference sequence). The V gene end was trimmed by 8 bases and the J gene end by 0 bases; junction bases not matched to a gene: 11. This CDR3 has 16 amino acids. CDR3 in DNA: TGTGCCAGTGGAAGCCAAATGGACAGGGTGAACACTGAAGCTTTCTTT. Residues: CASGSQMDRVNTEAFF. Filled out from reference TRBV19 and TRBJ1-1, the complete variable domain reads DGGITQSPKYLFRKEGQNVTLSCEQNLNHDAMYWYRQDPGQGLRLIYYSQIVNDFQKGDIAEGYSVSREKKESFPLTVTSAQKNPTAFYLCASGSQMDRVNTEAFFGQGTRLTVV.

The chain has TRBV5-6 and TRBJ1-2, with a tentative D call TRBD1 (6 bases). This CDR3 has 12 amino acids. V lost 2 bases and J 9 bases, leaving 11 bases between the germline ends. CDR1 is SGHDT and CDR2 is YYEEEE in the germline V gene. CDR3 coding DNA: TGTGCCAGCAGCTTCAACAGGGCCCGCTACACCTTC. Its translation: CASSFNRARYTF.

The chain joins TRBV27 to TRBJ2-3; 9 bases are a match to TRBD2. The ends lost 2 bases at V and 2 bases at J; junction bases unmatched: 5. Germline lookup yields CDR1 MNHEY and CDR2 SMNVEV (reference sequence). The CDR3 totals 16 residues. DNA for the CDR3: TGTGCCAGCAGTTTAGGGGCTAGCGGGGCCACAGATACGCAGTATTTT. Translation: CASSLGASGATDTQYF.

The chain joins TRBV6-5 to TRBJ1-1; 11 bases map to TRBD1. J lost 4 bases, V lost 7 bases, and 5 bases had no gene match. From germline, CDR1 is MNHEY and CDR2 SVGAGI. This CDR3 is built from 14 residues. DNA for the CDR3: TGTGCCAGCACTGGCGGGACAGGGGGCACTGAAGCTTTCTTT. This gives the protein CASTGGTGGTEAFF.

The chain recombines TRBV9 with TRBJ2-1; maybe TRBD2 (6 bases). From germline, CDR1 is SGDLS and CDR2 YYNGEE. This CDR3 contains 15 residues. Trimming shortened V by 0 bases and J by 3 bases, and 10 bases separated the two germline ends. CDR3 bases: TGTGCCAGCAGCGTAGATGACGGGGGCTACAATGAGCAGTTCTTC. This codes for CASSVDDGGYNEQFF.

This chain joins TRBV4-2 and TRBJ1-5; 7 bases map to TRBD1. The V and J ends lost 4 bases and 13 bases, in that order; junction bases with no gene match: 7. Germline V gene data show CDR1 as LGHNA and CDR2 as YNFKEQ. This CDR3 contains 12 residues. The CDR3 sequence: CASSPGGGSQHF. CDR3 nucleotides: TGTGCCAGCAGCCCAGGGGGAGGCTCGCAGCATTTT.

The chain links TRBV5-1 to TRBJ2-6; 7 bases are shared with TRBD2. CDR3 length: 16 amino acids. The V segment lost 7 bases and the J segment 4 bases; nucleotides outside the gene matches: 11. CDR1 is SGHRS and CDR2 is YFSETQ in the germline V gene. The CDR3 DNA reads as TGCGCCAGCTGGACGCGGACTAGTTCAGGGGCCAACGTCCTGACTTTC. This translates into CASWTRTSSGANVLTF. Looking up the rest from reference TRBV5-1 and TRBJ2-6 gives the full variable domain: KAGVTQTPRYLIKTRGQQVTLSCSPISGHRSVSWYQQTPGQGLQFLFEYFSETQRNKGNFPGRFSGRQFSNSRSEMNVSTLELGDSALYLCASWTRTSSGANVLTFGAGSRLTVL.

The chain uses TRBV5-1 and TRBJ2-7; 8 bases align to TRBD2. Trimming removed 1 base from V and 4 bases from J; junction bases left unmatched: 7. From germline, CDR1 is SGHRS and CDR2 YFSETQ. CDR3 length equals 15 residues. CDR3 amino acids: CASSLSSGGIYEQYF. Written as DNA, the CDR3 is TGCGCCAGCAGCTTGAGCAGCGGGGGAATATACGAGCAGTACTTC.

This clone is a singleton in its sample. The V gene is TRBV7-2, the J gene TRBJ2-1; no reliable D call. CDR1 SGHTA and CDR2 FQGNSA come from the germline V gene. This CDR3 has 14 amino acids. The V end lost 2 bases, the J end lost 5 bases, and 10 bases lay between the germline ends. The CDR3 reads CASSLSRLDNEQFF. For the CDR3, the DNA is TGTGCCAGCAGCTTATCCCGGTTGGACAATGAGCAGTTCTTC.

The chain recombines TRBV3-1 (or the pseudogene TRBV3-2) with TRBJ2-7, with D possibly TRBD2 on 6 matching bases. V shed 4 bases and J shed 4 bases, with 14 bases lying between them. The CDR3 totals 14 residues. CDR1 is LGHDT, CDR2 YNNKEL, per germline (reference sequence). The chain's CDR3 is CASSPPEAGYEQYF. The CDR3 DNA is TGTGCCAGCAGCCCTCCCGAGGCGGGATACGAGCAGTACTTC.

The chain employs TRBV30 and TRBJ1-1; 9 bases align to TRBD1. Unmatched junction bases numbered 15, after V lost 6 bases and J lost 1 base. Germline lookup yields CDR1 GTSNPN and CDR2 SVGIG (reference sequence). The CDR3 is 17 amino acids. The CDR3 reads CACNPGQGLIENTEAFF. CDR3 in DNA: TGTGCCTGTAATCCCGGACAGGGGCTGATTGAGAACACTGAAGCTTTCTTT.

The genes are TRBV7-3 and TRBJ2-3; 8 bases map to TRBD1. The ends lost 5 bases at V and 3 bases at J; junction bases unmatched: 7. Germline-derived CDR1 and CDR2 are SGHTA and FQGTGA. The length of the CDR3 is 15 residues. The CDR3 nucleotides are TGTGCCAGCAGCACCGGACAGGGAGAGACAGATACGCAGTATTTT. Protein sequence: CASSTGQGETDTQYF.

V usage is TRBV7-7 and J usage is TRBJ2-5; TRBD2 agrees at 14 bases. The CDR3 loop spans 17 amino acids. From germline, CDR1 is SSHAT and CDR2 FNYEAQ (reference sequence). Germline trimming cut 5 bases from V and 4 bases from J; bases unmatched to any gene: 9. CDR3 sequence (DNA): TGTGCCAGCAGCCCGAGACTAGCGGGGGGGGCGGGAGAGACCCAGTACTTC. Translating gives CASSPRLAGGAGETQYF.

V gene TRBV29-1 combines with J gene TRBJ2-5, with 11 positions matching TRBD2. J gave up 5 bases and V 3 bases, and 5 bases lay outside the gene matches. Germline CDR1 and CDR2: SQVTM and ANQGSEA. The CDR3 contains 14 residues. CDR3 sequence: CSVDVASGGETQYF. The CDR3 region has the DNA TGCAGCGTTGACGTGGCTAGCGGGGGGGAGACCCAGTACTTC.

The chain couples TRBV5-4 to TRBJ2-1, with 9 bases identical to TRBD2. CDR1 and CDR2 (germline): SGHNT, YYREEE (reference sequence). After removal of 0 bases from V and 9 bases from J, the junction contained 7 bases not matched to a gene. This CDR3 region has 15 residues. The CDR3 region has the DNA TGTGCCAGCAGCTTGGAGAGCGGGGGGTTAGTTGAGCAGTTCTTC. Translated: CASSLESGGLVEQFF. Variable domain in full (rest from reference TRBV5-4 and TRBJ2-1): ETGVTQSPTHLIKTRGQQVTLRCSSQSGHNTVSWYQQALGQGPQFIFQYYREEENGRGNFPPRFSGLQFPNYSSELNVNALELDDSALYLCASSLESGGLVEQFFGPGTRLTVL.

The J gene is TRBJ1-6, the V gene TRBV19; TRBD1 is a possible D gene (5 bases). The CDR3 runs 15 residues. The V gene's germline CDR1 is LNHDA and CDR2 SQIVND (reference sequence). The ends were cut back, 5 bases at V and 7 bases at J, with 15 bases in the middle. For the CDR3, the DNA is TGTGCCAGTAGTCTAAACTGGGACTCCAATTCACCCCTCCACTTT. This encodes CASSLNWDSNSPLHF.